The T cell receptor (beta chain) described here comes from a study of blood T cell repertoires in COVID-19. Germline lookup yields CDR1 SGHRS and CDR2 YFSETQ. There are 16 residues in the CDR3. V lost 0 bases, J lost 0 bases, and 9 bases lay in between. Profiling relied on immunoSEQ multiplex PCR, and the TCRdb table lists in-frame clones only, not all of them. The profile shows some 210,000 clones, 84% of them singletons. The sequenced sample consisted of peripheral blood. J is TRBJ2-2 and V is TRBV5-1; D not resolved. This sequence originates from a woman aged 45 to 65 with active or convalescent COVID-19. The DNA of the CDR3 is TGCGCCAGCAGCTTGGTCCTATCCACGAACACCGGGGAGCTGTTTTTT. It codes for CASSLVLSTNTGELFF.